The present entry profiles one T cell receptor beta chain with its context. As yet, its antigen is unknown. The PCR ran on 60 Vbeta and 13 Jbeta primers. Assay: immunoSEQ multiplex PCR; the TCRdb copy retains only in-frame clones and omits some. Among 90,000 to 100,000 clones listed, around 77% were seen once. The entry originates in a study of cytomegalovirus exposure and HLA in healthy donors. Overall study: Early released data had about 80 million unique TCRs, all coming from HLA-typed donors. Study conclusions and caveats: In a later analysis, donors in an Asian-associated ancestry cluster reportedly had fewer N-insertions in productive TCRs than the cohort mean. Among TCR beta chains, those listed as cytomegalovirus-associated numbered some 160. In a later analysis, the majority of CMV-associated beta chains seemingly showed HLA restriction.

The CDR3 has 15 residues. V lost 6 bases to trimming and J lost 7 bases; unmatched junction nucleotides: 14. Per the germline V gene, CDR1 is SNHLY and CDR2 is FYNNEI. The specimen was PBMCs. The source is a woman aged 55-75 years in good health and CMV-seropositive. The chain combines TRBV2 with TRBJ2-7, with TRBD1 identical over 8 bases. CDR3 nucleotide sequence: TGTGCCAGCAGCGGAACCTCGGACAGGGCGGGGGAGCAGTACTTC. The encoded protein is CASSGTSDRAGEQYF.